Below, 5 T cell receptor beta chains from the same sample are listed, as sequenced in a study of monozygotic twins with inflammatory bowel disease. TCRdb reworked the 5' RACE reads into one entry per CDR3 protein, no DNA. This sample's table reports around 410,000 distinct CDR3 sequences. Specimen: blood. These receptors originate from a human donor with ulcerative colitis or Crohn's disease, or a healthy co-twin of an affected twin (not recorded which).

V and J are TRBV20-1 and TRBJ2-7; TCRdb's D gene call, TRBD1, goes unchecked for lack of DNA. Germline V gene sequence: CDR1 DFQATT, CDR2 SNEGSKA (reference sequence). The CDR3 runs to 14 residues. The CDR3 region is CSARVDRGPREQYF.

This chain uses TRBV10-2 with TRBJ1-1. This CDR3 has 12 residues. The V gene's germline CDR1 is WSHSY and CDR2 SAAADI. Here the CDR3 reads CASNHGDTEAFF.

This chain uses TRBV29-1 with TRBJ2-1; TCRdb calls TRBD1, which cannot be checked without DNA. Germline V gene sequence: CDR1 SQVTM, CDR2 ANQGSEA. The CDR3 covers 16 residues. The CDR3 loop reads CSVSTTGGHSYNEQFF.

The chain carries TRBV18 and TRBJ1-6. Germline values: CDR1 KGHSH, CDR2 LQKENI. The CDR3 covers 13 residues. The CDR3 loop reads CASSPLGNSPLHF.

The V and J genes are TRBV11-2 and TRBJ1-1. From germline, CDR1 is SGHAT and CDR2 FQNNGV. There are 16 residues in the CDR3. CDR3: CASSKGGVRQYTEAFF.